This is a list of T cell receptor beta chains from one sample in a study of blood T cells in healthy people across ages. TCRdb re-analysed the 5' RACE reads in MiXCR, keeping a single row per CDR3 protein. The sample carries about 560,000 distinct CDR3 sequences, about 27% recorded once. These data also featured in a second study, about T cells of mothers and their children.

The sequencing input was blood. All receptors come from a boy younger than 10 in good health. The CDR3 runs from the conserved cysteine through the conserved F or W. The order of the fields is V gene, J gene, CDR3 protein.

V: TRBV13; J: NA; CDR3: CASSSTSEVRNEQFF
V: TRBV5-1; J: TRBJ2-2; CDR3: CASSTGTGWDTGELFF
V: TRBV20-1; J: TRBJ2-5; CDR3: CSAPPHTGTGTTQYF
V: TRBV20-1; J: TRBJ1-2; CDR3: CSARDLGDYGYTF
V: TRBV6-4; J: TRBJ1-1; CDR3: CASSARVNTEAFF
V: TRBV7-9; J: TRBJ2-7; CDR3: CASSPGPENPPYEQYF
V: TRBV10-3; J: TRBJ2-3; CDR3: CAIRTEEAGEKDTQYF
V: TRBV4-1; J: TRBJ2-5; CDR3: CASSQDPAADPTQYF
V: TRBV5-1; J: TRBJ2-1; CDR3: CASSLEPPTNEQFF
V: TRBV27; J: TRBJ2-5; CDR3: CASLYQYF
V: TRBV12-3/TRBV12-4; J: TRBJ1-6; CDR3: CASSEIGQGDNSPLHF
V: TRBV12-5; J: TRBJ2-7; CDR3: CASGKGLAGYEQYF
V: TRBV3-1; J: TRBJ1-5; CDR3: CASSQFHSNQPQHF
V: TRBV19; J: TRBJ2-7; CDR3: CASRPFGGSHEQYF
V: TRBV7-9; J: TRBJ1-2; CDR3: CASSYRQDPYGYTF
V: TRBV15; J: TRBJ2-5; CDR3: CATSRDPRFSQETQYF
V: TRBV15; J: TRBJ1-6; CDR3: CATSRDLGSKSPLHF
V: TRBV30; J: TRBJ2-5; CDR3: CAWSVQGGETQYF
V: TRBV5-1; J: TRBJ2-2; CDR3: CASSLGRGGDNTGELFF
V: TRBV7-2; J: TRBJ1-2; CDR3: CASSPTTGGGYTF
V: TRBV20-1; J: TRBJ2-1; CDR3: CSARGPAYNEQFF
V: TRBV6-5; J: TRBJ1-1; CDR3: CASKRQVGLDTEAFF
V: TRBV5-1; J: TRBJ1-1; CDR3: CASRGDSSTEAFF
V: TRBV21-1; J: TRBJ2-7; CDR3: CASTNRNHRVSAYEQYF
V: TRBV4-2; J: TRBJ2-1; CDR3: CASSQDQRLASYNEQFF
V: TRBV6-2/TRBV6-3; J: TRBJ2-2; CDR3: CASKENGELFF
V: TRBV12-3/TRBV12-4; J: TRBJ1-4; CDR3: CASSQDRVREKLFF
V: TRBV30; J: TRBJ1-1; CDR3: CAWSRKTGGLTEAFF
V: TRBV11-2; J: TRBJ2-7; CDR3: CASSPRGRQLSYEQYF
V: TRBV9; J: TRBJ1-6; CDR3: CASSVTTNSPLHF
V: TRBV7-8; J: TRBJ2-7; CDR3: CASSRRREGGLKQYF
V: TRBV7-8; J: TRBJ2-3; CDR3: CASSLVSVAADTQYF
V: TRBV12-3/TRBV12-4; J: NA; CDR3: CASSTGTGESEQYF
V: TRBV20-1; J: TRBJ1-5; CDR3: CSARDSGQGGDQPQHF
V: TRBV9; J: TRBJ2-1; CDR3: CASSVNGRAYGEQFF
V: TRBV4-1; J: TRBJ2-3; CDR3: CASSHHMGDRSSTDTQYF
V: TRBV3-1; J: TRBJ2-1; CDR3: CASSQDQQPSYNEQFF